One sample yielded the 3 T cell receptor beta chains listed below, sequenced in a study of PD-1 blockade in classical Hodgkin lymphoma. Patients all relapsed after autologous stem cell transplantation, and there was variation in brentuximab vedotin exposure. The data were produced by immunoSEQ multiplex PCR, yet TCRdb's version contains in-frame clones alone and is incomplete. The sample yields about 72,000 clones, approximately 94% seen once. Specimen: peripheral blood mononuclear cells (PBMCs), collected at baseline. Receptors were obtained from a human donor with classical Hodgkin lymphoma.

J is TRBJ1-5 and V is TRBV12-5; D is possibly TRBD1 (5 bases). Germline CDR1 reads LGHNT; CDR2 reads FRNRAP. This CDR3 region has 12 residues. Deletions cut 7 bases from V and 9 bases from J, with 13 bases between. CDR3 amino acids: CASAGGGTPQHF. DNA for the CDR3: TGTGCTAGTGCGGGTGGAGGGACGCCCCAGCATTTT.

The gene calls are TRBV19 and TRBJ1-5; 7 nucleotides align to TRBD1. From germline, CDR1 is LNHDA and CDR2 SQIVND (reference sequence). Trimming cost V 6 bases and J 3 bases; bases outside gene matches: 5. This CDR3 comprises 14 residues. This chain's CDR3 is CASSPDRVNQPQHF. CDR3 DNA: TGTGCCAGTAGCCCCGACAGGGTCAATCAGCCCCAGCATTTT.

This clone showed up just once. V usage is TRBV5-1 and J usage is TRBJ2-7; TRBD2 might be the D (5 bases). The germline V gene encodes CDR1 SGHRS and CDR2 YFSETQ. Trimming stripped 3 bases from V and 0 bases from J, with 10 bases between. This CDR3 is built from 14 residues. The DNA of the CDR3 is TGCGCCAGCAGCTCGAGCGGAGTCTCCTACGAGCAGTACTTC. This encodes CASSSSGVSYEQYF. The entire variable domain, with the rest obtained from reference TRBV5-1 and TRBJ2-7, is as follows: KAGVTQTPRYLIKTRGQQVTLSCSPISGHRSVSWYQQTPGQGLQFLFEYFSETQRNKGNFPGRFSGRQFSNSRSEMNVSTLELGDSALYLCASSSSGVSYEQYFGPGTRLTVT.